The T cell receptor beta chain described here comes from a study of beta chain features in type 1 diabetes. The CDR3 extends over 15 amino acids. V lost 2 bases to trimming and J lost 4 bases, with 13 bases between them. Looked up from germline, CDR1 is MGHRA and CDR2 is YSYEKL. Every bit of the isolated RNA underwent reverse transcription, so sequencing read expressed TCRB transcripts. The data were produced by immunoSEQ multiplex PCR, yet TCRdb's version contains in-frame clones alone and is incomplete. Found here are 970,000 or so clones, roughly 17% of them singletons; the top ten hold around 0.02%. Whole-study results and caveats: The influence of HLA type on TCRB rearrangement stayed undetermined. There was a moderate but significant shortening of TCRB CDR3s in all four CD4+ subsets of Type 1 diabetes patients.

This clone came up a few times. What it recognizes is unknown. The chain joins TRBV4-1 to TRBJ2-3; D is perhaps TRBD2 (5 bases). Sequences were obtained from naive CD4+ T cells from blood. The TCR sequence derives from a woman under 30 in good health. Here the CDR3 DNA reads TGCGCCAGCAGCCAATATCTTTCGCGGGCAGATACGCAGTATTTT. Amino acid sequence: CASSQYLSRADTQYF.